This is a list of T cell receptor beta chains from one sample in a study of CD8 T cells in ankylosing spondylitis. TCRdb called the 5' RACE reads again in MiXCR, with one record for every CDR3 protein. The table records just under 95,000 distinct CDR3 sequences, approximately 9% of them present only once. Source material: blood, either unsorted or a sorted T cell fraction (not recorded which). These receptor sequences come from a male donor with ankylosing spondylitis or in good health (not recorded which). CDR3s include the opening cysteine and the closing phenylalanine or tryptophan. Each record gives: V gene, clone size, D gene, J gene, CDR3 protein, CDR3 DNA. The D gene is left open where the match is weak. A row's size may be missing; if present it is once, few, many or a size class.

v_call: TRBV5-1
clone_size: many
d_call: NA
j_call: TRBJ2-7
cdr3_aa: CASSFTRGSYEQYF
cdr3_nt: TGCGCCAGCAGCTTCACCCGGGGCTCCTACGAGCAGTACTTC

v_call: TRBV13
clone_size: few
d_call: TRBD2
j_call: TRBJ2-3
cdr3_aa: CASSFGLAGSGDTQYF
cdr3_nt: TGTGCCAGCAGCTTTGGACTAGCGGGGAGTGGGGATACGCAGTATTTT

v_call: TRBV20-1
clone_size: few
d_call: TRBD1
j_call: TRBJ1-5
cdr3_aa: CSAREQGALIRSNQPQHF
cdr3_nt: TGCAGTGCTAGAGAGCAGGGGGCTCTGATCAGGAGCAATCAGCCCCAGCATTTT

v_call: TRBV6-5
clone_size: many
d_call: TRBD2
j_call: TRBJ2-5
cdr3_aa: CASSSQRGGSKTQYF
cdr3_nt: TGTGCCAGCAGTTCCCAGCGGGGGGGCTCGAAGACCCAGTACTTC

v_call: TRBV30
clone_size: many
d_call: NA
j_call: TRBJ2-7
cdr3_aa: CAWSLGRGPYEQYF
cdr3_nt: TGTGCCTGGAGTCTGGGGCGGGGGCCCTACGAGCAGTACTTC

v_call: TRBV6-1
clone_size: many
d_call: NA
j_call: TRBJ2-1
cdr3_aa: CASTLTRVNNEQFF
cdr3_nt: TGTGCCAGCACTCTCACCCGAGTTAACAATGAGCAGTTCTTC

v_call: TRBV20-1
clone_size: many
d_call: TRBD2
j_call: TRBJ2-7
cdr3_aa: CSAPAGPTREQYF
cdr3_nt: TGCAGTGCGCCAGCGGGGCCTACGAGGGAGCAGTACTTC

v_call: TRBV18
clone_size: few
d_call: NA
j_call: TRBJ2-5
cdr3_aa: CASSPPILKETQYF
cdr3_nt: TGTGCCAGCTCACCACCGATCCTGAAAGAGACCCAGTACTTC

v_call: TRBV7-2
clone_size: NA
d_call: TRBD2
j_call: TRBJ2-1
cdr3_aa: CASSSKPGLAVNEQFF
cdr3_nt: TGTGCCAGCAGCTCAAAACCGGGACTAGCGGTTAATGAGCAGTTCTTC

v_call: TRBV28
clone_size: NA
d_call: NA
j_call: TRBJ1-1
cdr3_aa: CTSRRQLNTEAFF
cdr3_nt: TGTACCAGCAGGAGACAGTTAAACACTGAAGCTTTCTTT

v_call: TRBV7-3
clone_size: many
d_call: NA
j_call: TRBJ1-1
cdr3_aa: CASSPLGAVDTEAFF
cdr3_nt: TGTGCCAGCAGCCCTCTTGGGGCGGTAGACACTGAAGCTTTCTTT

v_call: TRBV27
clone_size: many
d_call: NA
j_call: TRBJ2-1
cdr3_aa: CASSPTGPYNEQFF
cdr3_nt: TGTGCCAGCAGTCCCACAGGGCCCTACAATGAGCAGTTCTTC

v_call: TRBV7-2
clone_size: few
d_call: NA
j_call: TRBJ2-1
cdr3_aa: CASSGFWGRTYNEQFF
cdr3_nt: TGTGCCAGCAGCGGGTTTTGGGGCAGGACCTACAATGAGCAGTTCTTC

v_call: TRBV15
clone_size: many
d_call: TRBD2
j_call: TRBJ2-2
cdr3_aa: CATSRDEGTSGYTGELFF
cdr3_nt: TGTGCCACCAGCAGAGATGAGGGGACTAGCGGGTACACCGGGGAGCTGTTTTTT

v_call: TRBV28
clone_size: many
d_call: NA
j_call: TRBJ2-3
cdr3_aa: CASNRAGETDTQYF
cdr3_nt: TGTGCCAGCAATAGGGCAGGGGAGACAGATACGCAGTATTTT

v_call: TRBV12-3/TRBV12-4
clone_size: many
d_call: TRBD1
j_call: TRBJ2-7
cdr3_aa: CASSWDRLYEQYF
cdr3_nt: TGTGCCAGCAGCTGGGACAGGCTCTACGAGCAGTACTTC

v_call: TRBV4-2
clone_size: many
d_call: TRBD2
j_call: TRBJ2-4
cdr3_aa: CASSQEYERGGVSVGKNIQYF
cdr3_nt: TGTGCCAGCAGCCAAGAATACGAGCGGGGGGGCGTAAGTGTCGGCAAAAACATTCAGTACTTC

v_call: TRBV6-1
clone_size: many
d_call: TRBD1
j_call: TRBJ1-5
cdr3_aa: CASSPDRVSNQPQHF
cdr3_nt: TGTGCCAGCTCCCCGGACAGGGTTAGCAATCAGCCCCAGCATTTT

v_call: TRBV6-5
clone_size: many
d_call: TRBD1
j_call: TRBJ2-7
cdr3_aa: CASSNRDRAPYEQYF
cdr3_nt: TGTGCCAGCAGTAACCGGGACAGGGCACCCTACGAGCAGTACTTC

v_call: TRBV5-1
clone_size: NA
d_call: NA
j_call: TRBJ2-7
cdr3_aa: CASSYDREGYEQYF
cdr3_nt: TGCGCCAGCAGCTACGACAGGGAGGGCTACGAGCAGTACTTC

v_call: TRBV12-3/TRBV12-4
clone_size: few
d_call: NA
j_call: TRBJ1-1
cdr3_aa: CASSPSPTGNTEAFF
cdr3_nt: TGTGCCAGCAGTCCCTCACCAACGGGGAACACTGAAGCTTTCTTT

v_call: TRBV11-2
clone_size: many
d_call: NA
j_call: TRBJ2-7
cdr3_aa: CASSRQSAYEQYF
cdr3_nt: TGTGCCAGCAGCCGCCAGTCCGCCTACGAGCAGTACTTC